Listed below are T cell receptor beta chains from one sample, sequenced in a study of control samples from healthy donors and cancer patients. Assay used: immunoSEQ multiplex PCR; TCRdb lists only in-frame clones, some missing. This table holds around 90,000 clones, about 89% found once. Material: blood. These TCRs come from a young man in good health. The CDR3 runs from the conserved cysteine through the conserved F or W. The D gene is left open where the match is weak. Size is stated for part of the rows, as once, few or many counts, or as a class when the clone is expanded.

clone_size,v_call,d_call,j_call,cdr3_nt,cdr3_aa
.,TRBV10-1,.,TRBJ1-6,TGCGCCAGCAGTGCCGGGGAGAGTTCACCCCTCCACTTT,CASSAGESSPLHF
.,TRBV7-9,.,TRBJ2-3,TGTGCCAGCAGCTTAGCGAGGCTAGCCGGGCCAGATACGCAGTATTTT,CASSLARLAGPDTQYF
.,TRBV18,.,TRBJ2-5,TGTGCCAGCTCACACCCAATTCGCAGCCCGGAGACCCAGTACTTC,CASSHPIRSPETQYF
.,TRBV7-2,.,TRBJ2-5,TGTGCCAGCAGCTTGGAGAGGAGGGAGACCCAGTACTTC,CASSLERRETQYF
.,TRBV18,TRBD2,TRBJ2-3,TGTGCCAGCTCACCACCCCGGGAGGCAGATACGCAGTATTTT,CASSPPREADTQYF
.,TRBV5-1,TRBD1,TRBJ2-1,TGCGCCAGCAGGCCGGGACAGGGCAATGAGCAGTTCTTC,CASRPGQGNEQFF
.,TRBV15,TRBD1,TRBJ1-4,TGTGCCACCCTAACCGGGACAGGGACCGAAAAACTGTTTTTT,CATLTGTGTEKLFF
.,TRBV7-2,.,TRBJ1-6,TGTGCCAGCAGCTTAAAGGGCAATTCACCCCTCCACTTT,CASSLKGNSPLHF
.,TRBV10-3,TRBD1,TRBJ2-7,TGTGCCATCAGTGGGGGGACAGGACCTACCTACGAGCAGTACTTC,CAISGGTGPTYEQYF
.,TRBV6-6,.,TRBJ2-3,TGTGCCAGCAGGGGGGGCACAGATACGCAGTATTTT,CASRGGTDTQYF
.,TRBV6-6,.,TRBJ1-1,TGTGCCAGCAGATCTACGGGGAACACTGAAGCTTTCTTT,CASRSTGNTEAFF
.,TRBV24-1,.,TRBJ1-5,TGTGCCACCTCACAGGTGGGCAATCAGCCCCAGCATTTT,CATSQVGNQPQHF
once,TRBV3-1/TRBV3-2,.,TRBJ2-5,TGTGCCAGCAGCCAAGTTATTGAGACCCAGTACTTC,CASSQVIETQYF
.,TRBV7-2,.,TRBJ1-5,TGTGCCAGCAGCGCCGGCCAGGGGAGCAATCAGCCCCAGCATTTT,CASSAGQGSNQPQHF
.,TRBV5-1,.,TRBJ1-4,TGCGCCAGCAGCTTGTCCGCGGCTAATGAAAAACTGTTTTTT,CASSLSAANEKLFF
.,TRBV3-1/TRBV3-2,TRBD1,TRBJ1-3,TGTGCCAGCTCAGAGGGGGCGGGAAACACCATATATTTT,CASSEGAGNTIYF
.,TRBV6-1,TRBD2,TRBJ2-3,TGTGCCAGCAGTGAAGCGCTTGTTCCCAGCGGGGGCACAGATACGCAGTATTTT,CASSEALVPSGGTDTQYF
.,TRBV7-2,TRBD2,TRBJ2-7,TGTGCCAGCAGCTTAGGCGGGGGGGGATCCTACGAGCAGTACTTC,CASSLGGGGSYEQYF
.,TRBV11-2,.,TRBJ2-1,TGTGCCAGCAGCTTAGGACGGGGGGCCTCCTACAATGAGCAGTTCTTC,CASSLGRGASYNEQFF
.,TRBV6-5,.,TRBJ1-2,TGTGCCAGCAGTTACTCGAAGGGTTTAGGCTACACCTTC,CASSYSKGLGYTF
.,TRBV28,TRBD1,TRBJ1-1,TGTGCCAGCAGCCAGGGGAGACAGGGTACTGAAGCTTTCTTT,CASSQGRQGTEAFF
.,TRBV11-2,.,TRBJ2-1,TGTGCCAGCAGCTTAGAGGGATACAATGAGCAGTTCTTC,CASSLEGYNEQFF
.,TRBV6-5,.,TRBJ1-1,TGTGCCAGCAGTTATGGTGGGACTGAAGCTTTCTTT,CASSYGGTEAFF
.,TRBV28,TRBD1,TRBJ1-1,TGTGCCAGCAGTTCCCGACAGGGGTCGAACACTGAAGCTTTCTTT,CASSSRQGSNTEAFF
.,TRBV18,TRBD1,TRBJ1-1,TGTGCCAGCTCACCACCGAATCCGGGACAGGGAAGTAACACTGAAGCTTTCTTT,CASSPPNPGQGSNTEAFF
.,TRBV6-2/TRBV6-3,TRBD2,TRBJ2-1,TGTGCCAGCAGTAATGGACTAGCGCCCGATGAGCAGTTCTTC,CASSNGLAPDEQFF
once,TRBV7-8,.,TRBJ2-5,TGTGCCAGCAGCTCCTGGCGGGGGCGGGGGCAAGAGACCCAGTACTTC,CASSSWRGRGQETQYF
.,TRBV28,TRBD1,TRBJ2-7,TGTGCCAGCAGCGACCGGGACAGAAGCTCCTACGAGCAGTACTTC,CASSDRDRSSYEQYF
.,TRBV7-2,TRBD1,TRBJ1-5,TGTGCCAGCAGCTTAGAGGGACAGGGAGGGCAGCCCCAGCATTTT,CASSLEGQGGQPQHF
.,TRBV27,.,TRBJ2-3,TGTGCCAGCAGGGGGCCAGATACGCAGTATTTT,CASRGPDTQYF
.,TRBV9,.,TRBJ2-3,TGTGCCAGCAGCGTAGAACAAGGCACAGATACGCAGTATTTT,CASSVEQGTDTQYF
.,TRBV24-1,TRBD1,TRBJ1-2,TGTGCCACCAGTGACCGGGGACAGGGTGACTACACCTTC,CATSDRGQGDYTF
.,TRBV5-4,TRBD1,TRBJ1-4,TGTGCCAGCAGCAGGGGGACAGGGCCTAATGAAAAACTGTTTTTT,CASSRGTGPNEKLFF
.,TRBV5-1,.,TRBJ2-1,TGCGCCAGCAGCTTTGGATCAGGGGGGCGGTACAATGAGCAGTTCTTC,CASSFGSGGRYNEQFF
.,TRBV6-5,.,TRBJ2-5,TGTGCCAGCAGTTTCTCACATGTAGCCCAGTACTTC,CASSFSHVAQYF
few,TRBV6-5,.,TRBJ2-1,TGTGCCAGCACCGGGAGAAGGGGGCATGAGCAGTTCTTC,CASTGRRGHEQFF
.,TRBV19,TRBD1,TRBJ2-3,TGTGCCAGTAGAACTCCGGGACAGGGATTTGATGGAGATACGCAGTATTTT,CASRTPGQGFDGDTQYF
.,TRBV7-9,TRBD1,TRBJ1-5,TGTGCCAGCAGCTTATTAGCAGGGGGCAAGAGCAATCAGCCCCAGCATTTT,CASSLLAGGKSNQPQHF
.,TRBV5-5,.,TRBJ1-1,TGTGCCAGCAGCCCTCGGATGTTGGGGACTGAAGCTTTCTTT,CASSPRMLGTEAFF
.,TRBV24-1,TRBD1,TRBJ2-1,TGTGCCACCAGATCGACAGGGGCCTCCTACAATGAGCAGTTCTTC,CATRSTGASYNEQFF
medium-sized,TRBV4-1,TRBD1,TRBJ2-2,TGCGCCAGCAGCCAAGAAGGTTTTTCCGGGACAGCGAACACCGGGGAGCTGTTTTTT,CASSQEGFSGTANTGELFF
few,TRBV4-1,TRBD2,TRBJ2-7,TGCGCCAGCAGCCAAACTTCCCTAGCGGGGGGCGGCTCCTACGAGCAGTACTTC,CASSQTSLAGGGSYEQYF
.,TRBV6-6,.,TRBJ2-3,TGTGCCAGCGTGCCCGGCCGGGGGGCCCGCACAGATACGCAGTATTTT,CASVPGRGARTDTQYF
.,TRBV11-1,.,TRBJ1-1,TGTGCCAGCAGCTTAGAGGCGCCCCGGGCCGGGACTGAAGCTTTCTTT,CASSLEAPRAGTEAFF